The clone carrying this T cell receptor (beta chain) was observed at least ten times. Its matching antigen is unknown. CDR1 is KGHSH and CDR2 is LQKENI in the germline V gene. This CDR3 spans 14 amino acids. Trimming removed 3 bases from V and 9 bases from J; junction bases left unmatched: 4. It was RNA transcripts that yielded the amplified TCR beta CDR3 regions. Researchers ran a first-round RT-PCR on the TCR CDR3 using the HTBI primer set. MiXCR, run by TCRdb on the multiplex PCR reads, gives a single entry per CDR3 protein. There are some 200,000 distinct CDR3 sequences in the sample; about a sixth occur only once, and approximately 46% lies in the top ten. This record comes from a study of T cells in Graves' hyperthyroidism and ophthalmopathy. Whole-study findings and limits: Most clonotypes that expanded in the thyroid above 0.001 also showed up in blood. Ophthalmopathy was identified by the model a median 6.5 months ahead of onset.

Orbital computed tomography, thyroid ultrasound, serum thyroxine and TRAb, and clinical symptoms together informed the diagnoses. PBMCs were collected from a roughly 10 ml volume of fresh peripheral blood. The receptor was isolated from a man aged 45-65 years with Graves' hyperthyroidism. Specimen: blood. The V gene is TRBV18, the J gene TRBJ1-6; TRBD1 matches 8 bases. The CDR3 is CASSPDRGGSPLHF. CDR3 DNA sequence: TGTGCCAGCTCACCTGACAGGGGTGGTTCACCCCTCCACTTT.